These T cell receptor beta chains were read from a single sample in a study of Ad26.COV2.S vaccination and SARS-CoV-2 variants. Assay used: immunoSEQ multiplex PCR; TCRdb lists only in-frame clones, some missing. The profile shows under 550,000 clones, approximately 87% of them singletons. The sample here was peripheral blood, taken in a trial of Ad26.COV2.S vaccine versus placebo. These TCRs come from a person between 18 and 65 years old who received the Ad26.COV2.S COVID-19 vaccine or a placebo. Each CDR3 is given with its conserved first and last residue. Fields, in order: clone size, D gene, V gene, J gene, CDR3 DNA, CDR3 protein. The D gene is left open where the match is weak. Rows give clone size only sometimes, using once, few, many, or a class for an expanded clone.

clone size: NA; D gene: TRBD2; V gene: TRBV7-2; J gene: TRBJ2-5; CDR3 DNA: TGTGCCAGCAGCCCGCCCCCCGGGACTAGGGGGGTACTGGCCCAGTACTTC; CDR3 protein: CASSPPPGTRGVLAQYF
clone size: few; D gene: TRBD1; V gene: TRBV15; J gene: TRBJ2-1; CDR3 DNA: TGTGCCACCAGCAGAGGAGGACAGGACTACAATGAGCAGTTCTTC; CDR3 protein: CATSRGGQDYNEQFF
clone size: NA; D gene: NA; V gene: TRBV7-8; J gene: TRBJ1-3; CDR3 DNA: TGTGCCAGCAGCTTTGACCGAAACACCATATATTTT; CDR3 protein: CASSFDRNTIYF
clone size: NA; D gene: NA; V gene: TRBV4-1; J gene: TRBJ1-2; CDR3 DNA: TGCGCCAGCAGCCAAGAAGTCGCACAGAACTATGGCTACACCTTC; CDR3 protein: CASSQEVAQNYGYTF
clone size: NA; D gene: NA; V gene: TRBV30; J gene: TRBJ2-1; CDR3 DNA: TGTGCCTGGAGTGGCCCACCCGGGCGTGGCGAGCAGTTCTTC; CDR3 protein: CAWSGPPGRGEQFF
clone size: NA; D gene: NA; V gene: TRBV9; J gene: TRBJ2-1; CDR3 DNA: TGTGCCAGCAGCCCAGGGGTCACTGAGCAGTTCTTC; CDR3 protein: CASSPGVTEQFF
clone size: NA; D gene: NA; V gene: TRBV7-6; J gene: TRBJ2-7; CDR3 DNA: TGTGCCAGCTCGCGGGGCCAAACCTACGAGCAGTACTTC; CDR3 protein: CASSRGQTYEQYF
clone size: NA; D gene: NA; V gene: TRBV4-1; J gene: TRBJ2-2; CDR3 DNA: TGCGCCAGCAGCCGGGAGACAGGATTCTCCGGGGAGCTGTTTTTT; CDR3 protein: CASSRETGFSGELFF
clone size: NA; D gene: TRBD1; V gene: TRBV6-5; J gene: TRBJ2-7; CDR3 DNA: TGTGCCAGCAGACCGGACAGGGGGCGCGGCGAGCAGTACTTC; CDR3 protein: CASRPDRGRGEQYF
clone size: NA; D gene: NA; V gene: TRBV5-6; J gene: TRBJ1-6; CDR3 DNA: TGTGCCAGCAGCTTGGCCTGGGGTTCCAATTCACCCCTCCACTTT; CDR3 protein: CASSLAWGSNSPLHF
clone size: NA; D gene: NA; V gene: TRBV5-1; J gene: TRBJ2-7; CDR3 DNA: TGCGCCAGCAGCAAGGGAGTCTGGGACGAGCAGTACTTC; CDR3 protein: CASSKGVWDEQYF
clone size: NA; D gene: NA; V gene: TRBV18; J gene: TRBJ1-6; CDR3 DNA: TGTGCCAGCTCACCATTCTCGGTAGGACGCCTCTATAATTCACCCCTCCACTTT; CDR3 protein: CASSPFSVGRLYNSPLHF
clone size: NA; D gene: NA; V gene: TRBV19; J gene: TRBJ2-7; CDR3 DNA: TGTGCCAGTAGTATGGGCAACTCCTACGAGCAGTACTTC; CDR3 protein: CASSMGNSYEQYF
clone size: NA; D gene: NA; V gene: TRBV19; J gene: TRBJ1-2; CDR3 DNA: TGTGCCAGTAGTATCGGAGGAGGCTATGGCTACACCTTC; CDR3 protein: CASSIGGGYGYTF
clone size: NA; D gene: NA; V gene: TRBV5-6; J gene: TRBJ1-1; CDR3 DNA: TGTGCCAGCAGCTTAGGATACCCTAACACTGAAGCTTTCTTT; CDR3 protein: CASSLGYPNTEAFF
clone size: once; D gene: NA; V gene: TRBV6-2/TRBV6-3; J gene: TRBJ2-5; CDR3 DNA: TGTGCCAGCAGTTATGGTCTAGCTAGGAAGACCCAGTACTTC; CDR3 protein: CASSYGLARKTQYF
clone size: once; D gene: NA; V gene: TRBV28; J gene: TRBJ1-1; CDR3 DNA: TGTGCCAGCATCTGGGGCGCGATGAGCACTGAAGCTTTCTTT; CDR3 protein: CASIWGAMSTEAFF
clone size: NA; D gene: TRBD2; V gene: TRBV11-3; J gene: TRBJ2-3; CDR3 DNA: TGTGCCAGCAGCTTAGGCCTAGCGGGGAAAGATACGCAGTATTTT; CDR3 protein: CASSLGLAGKDTQYF
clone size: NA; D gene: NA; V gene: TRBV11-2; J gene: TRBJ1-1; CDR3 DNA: TGTGCCAGCAGCCCCATGGGAAGCGCTGAAGCTTTCTTT; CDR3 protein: CASSPMGSAEAFF
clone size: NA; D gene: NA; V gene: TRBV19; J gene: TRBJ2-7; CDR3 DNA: TGTGCCAGTAGTATAGAATGGGGGTCCGACTCCTACGAGCAGTACTTC; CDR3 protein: CASSIEWGSDSYEQYF
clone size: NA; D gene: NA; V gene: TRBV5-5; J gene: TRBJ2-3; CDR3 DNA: TGTGCCGGTAAGAAGGAGGAAACCACAGATACGCAGTATTTT; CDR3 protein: CAGKKEETTDTQYF
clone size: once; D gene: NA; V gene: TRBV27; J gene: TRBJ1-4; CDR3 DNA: TGTGCCAGCAGTCCTCTTATGCGGGGGGCGCCAACTAATGAAAAACTGTTTTTT; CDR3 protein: CASSPLMRGAPTNEKLFF
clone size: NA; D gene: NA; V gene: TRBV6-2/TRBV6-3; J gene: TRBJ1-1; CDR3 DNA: TGTGCCAGCAGTCCAACATCGAACACTGAAGCTTTCTTT; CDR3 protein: CASSPTSNTEAFF
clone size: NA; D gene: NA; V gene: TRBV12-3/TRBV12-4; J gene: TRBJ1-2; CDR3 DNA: TGTGCCAGCAGCCCGTGGGGACGTTATGGCTACACCTTC; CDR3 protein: CASSPWGRYGYTF
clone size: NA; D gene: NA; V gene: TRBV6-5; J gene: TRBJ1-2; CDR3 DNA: TGTGCCAGCAGTTACGTTGAGGGAGGCCAATACTATGGCTACACCTTC; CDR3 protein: CASSYVEGGQYYGYTF
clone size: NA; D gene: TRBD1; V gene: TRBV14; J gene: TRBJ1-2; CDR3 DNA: TGTGCCAGCAGCCAAGCTAGCCAGGGGGTTGTCTATGGCTACACCTTC; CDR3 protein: CASSQASQGVVYGYTF
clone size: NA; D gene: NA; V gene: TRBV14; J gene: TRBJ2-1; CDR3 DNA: TGTGCCAGCAGCCAGCACCCGGTTGGCGAGCAGTTCTTC; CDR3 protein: CASSQHPVGEQFF
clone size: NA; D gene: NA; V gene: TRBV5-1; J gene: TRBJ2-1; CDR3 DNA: TGCGCCAGCAGCTTGGCCAACAGGGTTGGGCAGTTCTTC; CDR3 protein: CASSLANRVGQFF
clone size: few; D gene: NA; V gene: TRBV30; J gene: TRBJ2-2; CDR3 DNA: TGTGCCTGGACAATAGCCGGGGAGCTGTTTTTT; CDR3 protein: CAWTIAGELFF
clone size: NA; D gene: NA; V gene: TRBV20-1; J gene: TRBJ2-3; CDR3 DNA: TGCAGTGCCAGGGCCGATACGCAGTATTTT; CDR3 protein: CSARADTQYF
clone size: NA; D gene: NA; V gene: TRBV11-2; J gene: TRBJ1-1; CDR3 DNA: TGTGCCAGCAGCCCTATCGGGGGACATTCGAACACTGAAGCTTTCTTT; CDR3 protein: CASSPIGGHSNTEAFF
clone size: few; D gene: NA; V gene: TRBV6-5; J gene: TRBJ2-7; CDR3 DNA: TGTGCCAGCCAGAACTACGAGCAGTACTTC; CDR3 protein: CASQNYEQYF
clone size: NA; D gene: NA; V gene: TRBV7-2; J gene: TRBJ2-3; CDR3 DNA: TGTGCCAGCAGCCTCGGGCCCCCAGGCGCAGATACGCAGTATTTT; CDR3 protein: CASSLGPPGADTQYF
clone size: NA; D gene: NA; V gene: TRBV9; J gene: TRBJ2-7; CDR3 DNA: TGTGCCAGCAGCCCGCCGGAAAGACCCTACGAGCAGTACTTC; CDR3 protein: CASSPPERPYEQYF
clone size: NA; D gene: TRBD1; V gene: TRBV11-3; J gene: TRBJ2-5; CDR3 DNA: TGTGCCAGCAGCTGGGGGCAAGAGACAGGGGATGGGGAGACCCAGTACTTC; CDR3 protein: CASSWGQETGDGETQYF
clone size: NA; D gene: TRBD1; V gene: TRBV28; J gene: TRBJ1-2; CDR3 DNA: TGTGCCAGCAGGCCGGGGACAGGCCTCTATGGCTACACCTTC; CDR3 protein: CASRPGTGLYGYTF
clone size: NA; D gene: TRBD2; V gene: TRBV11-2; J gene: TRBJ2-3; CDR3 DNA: TGTGCCAGCAGCTTAGGATACGGCGGGGGGGACACAGATACGCAGTATTTT; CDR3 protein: CASSLGYGGGDTDTQYF
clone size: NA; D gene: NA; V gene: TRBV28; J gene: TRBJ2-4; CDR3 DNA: TGTGCCAGCAGTCCCGACTCTCTCCGCCAAGCCAAAAACATTCAGTACTTC; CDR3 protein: CASSPDSLRQAKNIQYF
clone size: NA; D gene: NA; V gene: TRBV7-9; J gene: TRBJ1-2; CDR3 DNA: TGTGCCAGCAGCCCCGGAGCGTTTTATGGCTACACCTTC; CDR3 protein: CASSPGAFYGYTF
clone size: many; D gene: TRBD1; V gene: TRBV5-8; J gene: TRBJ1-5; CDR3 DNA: TGTGCCAGCAGCATCGCAAGGGGGCACTTTCCGAATAGCAATCAGCCCCAGCATTTT; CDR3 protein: CASSIARGHFPNSNQPQHF
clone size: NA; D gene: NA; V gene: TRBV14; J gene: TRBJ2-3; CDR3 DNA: TGTGCCAGCAGCCTCACTCGGGATACGCAGTATTTT; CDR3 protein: CASSLTRDTQYF
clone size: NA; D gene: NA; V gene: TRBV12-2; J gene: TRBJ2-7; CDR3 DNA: TGTGCAAGTCGCTCAGGACAACCAAAAGCCTACGAGCAGTACTTC; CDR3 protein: CASRSGQPKAYEQYF
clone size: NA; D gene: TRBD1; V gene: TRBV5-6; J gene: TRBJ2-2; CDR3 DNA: TGTGCCAGCAGATCCTACCGGGACAGGGCAAACACCGGGGAGCTGTTTTTT; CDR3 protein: CASRSYRDRANTGELFF
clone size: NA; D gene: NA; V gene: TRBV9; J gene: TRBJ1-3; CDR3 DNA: TGTGCCAGCAGCTTTCGGACAGACTCTGGAAACACCATATATTTT; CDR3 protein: CASSFRTDSGNTIYF
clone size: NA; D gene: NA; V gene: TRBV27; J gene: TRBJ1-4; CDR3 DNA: TGTGCCAGCAAGGACGGACCTAATGAAAAACTGTTTTTT; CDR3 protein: CASKDGPNEKLFF
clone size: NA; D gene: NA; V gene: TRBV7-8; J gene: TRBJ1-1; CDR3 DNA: TGTGCCAGCAGCTTAGTCTCTCGGGACCTCGTTGGCACTGAAGCTTTCTTT; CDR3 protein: CASSLVSRDLVGTEAFF
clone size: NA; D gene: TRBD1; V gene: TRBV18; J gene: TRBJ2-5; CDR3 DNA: TGTGCCAGCTCACCGGGACAGGAGTACCAAGAGACCCAGTACTTC; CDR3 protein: CASSPGQEYQETQYF
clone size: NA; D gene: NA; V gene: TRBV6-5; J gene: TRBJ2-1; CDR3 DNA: TGTGCCAGCACAGGGTCCTACAATGAGCAGTTCTTC; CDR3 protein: CASTGSYNEQFF
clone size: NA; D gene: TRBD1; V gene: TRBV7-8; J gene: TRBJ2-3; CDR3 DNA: TGTGCCAGCAGCCAACGAGGACAGGGTTGGACAGATACGCAGTATTTT; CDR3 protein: CASSQRGQGWTDTQYF
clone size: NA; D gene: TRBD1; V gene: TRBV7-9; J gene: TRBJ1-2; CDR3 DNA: TGTGCCAGCAGCTCCACAGGGGATCATGGCTACACCTTC; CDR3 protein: CASSSTGDHGYTF
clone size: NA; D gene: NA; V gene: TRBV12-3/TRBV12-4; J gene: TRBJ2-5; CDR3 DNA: TGTGCCAGCAGTTGGTTGGAAGAGACCCAGTACTTC; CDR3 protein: CASSWLEETQYF
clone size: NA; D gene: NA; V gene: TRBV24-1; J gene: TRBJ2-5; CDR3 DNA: TGTGCCACCAGTGATTTTGGTCGTTCGGAGACCCAGTACTTC; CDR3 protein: CATSDFGRSETQYF
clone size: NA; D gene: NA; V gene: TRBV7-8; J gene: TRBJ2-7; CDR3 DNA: TGTGCCAGCAGCTTAGGAGTAACAGGATCGAGCTCCTACGAGCAGTACTTC; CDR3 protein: CASSLGVTGSSSYEQYF
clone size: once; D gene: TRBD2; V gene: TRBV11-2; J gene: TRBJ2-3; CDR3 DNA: TGTGCCAGCAGCTCCCGACTAGCGGGGGGGCGAGACACAGATACGCAGTATTTT; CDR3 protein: CASSSRLAGGRDTDTQYF
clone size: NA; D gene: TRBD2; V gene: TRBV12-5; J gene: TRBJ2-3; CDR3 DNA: TGTGCTAGTGGCTCGGGACTAGTTGACACAGATACGCAGTATTTT; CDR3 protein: CASGSGLVDTDTQYF